This passage covers 5 T cell receptor beta chains from one sample sequenced in a study of blood T cell repertoires in COVID-19. Only in-frame clones appear in the TCRdb table, and some are missing; sequencing was by immunoSEQ multiplex PCR. The data show roughly 150,000 clones, about 85% seen once. Sequenced material: peripheral blood. Receptors were obtained from a woman aged 45-60 years with COVID-19, enrolled during active disease.

In this sample, this clone turned up a few times. The rearrangement joins TRBV2 to TRBJ1-3; weak D call: TRBD1 (5 bases). Trimming took off 9 bases at V and 0 bases at J, with 9 bases between the two ends. The CDR3 covers 13 residues. Germline V lookup: CDR1 SNHLY, CDR2 FYNNEI. CDR3 in DNA: TGTGCCAGTACAGGTAGCTCTGGAAACACCATATATTTT. Amino acid sequence: CASTGSSGNTIYF. Full variable domain (remainder filled in from reference TRBV2 and TRBJ1-3): EPEVTQTPSHQVTQMGQEVILRCVPISNHLYFYWYRQILGQKVEFLVSFYNNEISEKSEIFDDQFSVERPDGSNFTLKIRSTKLEDSAMYFCASTGSSGNTIYFGEGSWLTVV.

V usage is TRBV5-5 and J usage is TRBJ1-5; D is possibly TRBD1 (6 bases). V gave up 4 bases and J gave up 1 base, with 9 bases separating them. Per germline, CDR1 SGHKS and CDR2 YYEKEE (reference sequence). This CDR3 is 14 amino acids long. In nucleotides, the CDR3 is TGTGCCAGCAGCCGACAGGTGAGCAATCAGCCCCAGCATTTT. Translating it yields CASSRQVSNQPQHF.

The genes are TRBV10-2 and TRBJ1-5; D call uncertain. Germline assignment: CDR1 WSHSY and CDR2 SAAADI. This CDR3 has 14 amino acids. Trimming removed 3 bases from V and 4 bases from J, with 10 bases in between. In DNA, the CDR3 is TGCGCCAGCAGTGAAGCGCGGCAAAATCAGCCCCAGCATTTT. This encodes CASSEARQNQPQHF.

The chain employs TRBV30 and TRBJ2-7; 7 bases align to TRBD1. Germline assignment: CDR1 GTSNPN and CDR2 SVGIG (reference sequence). This CDR3 contains 14 residues. V was clipped by 1 base and J by 2 bases; unmatched bases: 5. Written as DNA, the CDR3 is TGTGCCTGGAGTGGGGACAGCAATCCCTACGAGCAGTACTTC. Encoded protein: CAWSGDSNPYEQYF.

This sequence joins TRBV6-5 and TRBJ2-7; 8 nucleotides match TRBD2. CDR1 and CDR2 from the germline V gene are MNHEY and SVGAGI. The CDR3 totals 13 residues. V was clipped by 9 bases and J by 4 bases; unmatched bases: 8. CDR3 loop: CASSAGGLYEQYF. The CDR3 DNA reads as TGTGCCAGTTCGGCGGGGGGTTTGTACGAGCAGTACTTC.